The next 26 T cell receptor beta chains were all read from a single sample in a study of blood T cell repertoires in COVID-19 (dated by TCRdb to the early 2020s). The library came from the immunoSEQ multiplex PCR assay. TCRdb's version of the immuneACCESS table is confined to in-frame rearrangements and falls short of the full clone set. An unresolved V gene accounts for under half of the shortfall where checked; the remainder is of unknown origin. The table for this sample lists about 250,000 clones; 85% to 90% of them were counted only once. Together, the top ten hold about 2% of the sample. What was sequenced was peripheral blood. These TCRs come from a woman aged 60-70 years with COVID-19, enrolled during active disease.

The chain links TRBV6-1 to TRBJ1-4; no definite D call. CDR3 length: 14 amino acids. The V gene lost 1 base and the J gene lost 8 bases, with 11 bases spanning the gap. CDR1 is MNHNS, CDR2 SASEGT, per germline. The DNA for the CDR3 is TGTGCCAGCAGTGAAGTTCTTACAGAGGAAAAACTGTTTTTT. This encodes CASSEVLTEEKLFF.

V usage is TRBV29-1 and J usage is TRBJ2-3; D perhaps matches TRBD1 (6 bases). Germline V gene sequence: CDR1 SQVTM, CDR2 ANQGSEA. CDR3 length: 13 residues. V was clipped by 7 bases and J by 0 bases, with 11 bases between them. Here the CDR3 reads CSGLGTSTDTQYF. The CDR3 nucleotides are TGCAGCGGGCTCGGGACAAGCACAGATACGCAGTATTTT.

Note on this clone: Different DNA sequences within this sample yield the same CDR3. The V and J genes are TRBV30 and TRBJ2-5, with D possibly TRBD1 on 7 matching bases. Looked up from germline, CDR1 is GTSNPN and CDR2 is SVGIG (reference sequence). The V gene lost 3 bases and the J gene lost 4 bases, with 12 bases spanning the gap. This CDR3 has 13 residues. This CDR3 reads CAWSPGGRETQYF. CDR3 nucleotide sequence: TGTGCCTGGAGCCCAGGGGGGCGAGAGACCCAGTACTTC.

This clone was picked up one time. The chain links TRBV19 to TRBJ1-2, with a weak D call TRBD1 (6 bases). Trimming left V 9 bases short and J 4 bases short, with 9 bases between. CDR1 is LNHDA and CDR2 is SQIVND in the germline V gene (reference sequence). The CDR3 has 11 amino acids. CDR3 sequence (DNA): TGTGCCAGCCGGGGGGCCTATGGCTACACCTTC. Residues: CASRGAYGYTF.

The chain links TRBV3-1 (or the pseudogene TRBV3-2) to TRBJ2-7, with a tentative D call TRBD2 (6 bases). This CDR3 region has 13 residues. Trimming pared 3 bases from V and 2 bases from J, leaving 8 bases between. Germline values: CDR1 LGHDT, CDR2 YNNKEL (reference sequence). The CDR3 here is CASSHWGAYEQYF. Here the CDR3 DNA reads TGTGCCAGCAGCCACTGGGGGGCCTACGAGCAGTACTTC.

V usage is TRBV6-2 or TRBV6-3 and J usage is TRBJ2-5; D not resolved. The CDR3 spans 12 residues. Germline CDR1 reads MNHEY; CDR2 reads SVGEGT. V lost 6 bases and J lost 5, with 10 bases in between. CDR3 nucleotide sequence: TGTGCCAGCAGCCCTCGTCTGGAGACCCAGTACTTC. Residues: CASSPRLETQYF.

CDR3 amino acids: CASSQETGKIHSTDTQYF. CDR3 bases: TGTGCCAGCAGCCAAGAGACAGGGAAAATTCATAGCACAGATACGCAGTATTTT. The V and J genes are TRBV3-1 (or the pseudogene TRBV3-2) and TRBJ2-3, with 7 positions matching TRBD1. Germline loops: CDR1 LGHDT, CDR2 YNNKEL (reference sequence). Trimming cost V 0 bases and J 0 bases; bases outside gene matches: 9. This CDR3 has 18 residues.

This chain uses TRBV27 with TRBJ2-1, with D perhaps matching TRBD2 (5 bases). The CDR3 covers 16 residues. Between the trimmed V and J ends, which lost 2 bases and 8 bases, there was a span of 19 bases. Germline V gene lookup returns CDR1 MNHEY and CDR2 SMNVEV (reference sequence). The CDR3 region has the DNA TGTGCCAGCAGTTTAAAACCCGGACTGGCACGGGATGAGCAGTTCTTC. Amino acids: CASSLKPGLARDEQFF.

In DNA, the CDR3 is TGTGCCAGCAGCCCGCGGGGCGGGGGGGCTAGTTACAATGAGCAGTTCTTC. Translating gives CASSPRGGGASYNEQFF. The chain has TRBV9 and TRBJ2-1; 9 nucleotides align to TRBD2. V trimming: 4 bases; J trimming: 4 bases; junction bases outside the gene matches: 12. Looked up from germline, CDR1 is SGDLS and CDR2 is YYNGEE. CDR3 length equals 17 residues.

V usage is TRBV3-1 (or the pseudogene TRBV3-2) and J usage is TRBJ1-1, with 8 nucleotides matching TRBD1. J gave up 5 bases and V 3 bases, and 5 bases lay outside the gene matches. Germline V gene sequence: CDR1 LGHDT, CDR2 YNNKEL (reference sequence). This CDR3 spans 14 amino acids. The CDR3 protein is CASSQLQGGTEAFF. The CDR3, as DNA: TGTGCCAGCAGCCAGTTACAGGGGGGGACTGAAGCTTTCTTT.

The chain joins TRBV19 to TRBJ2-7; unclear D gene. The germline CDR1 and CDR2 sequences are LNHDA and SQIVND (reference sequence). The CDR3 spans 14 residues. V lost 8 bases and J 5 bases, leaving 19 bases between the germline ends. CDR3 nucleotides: TGTGCCAGTTCGGCGTGGGCGCTAAACAACGAGCAGTACTTC. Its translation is CASSAWALNNEQYF.

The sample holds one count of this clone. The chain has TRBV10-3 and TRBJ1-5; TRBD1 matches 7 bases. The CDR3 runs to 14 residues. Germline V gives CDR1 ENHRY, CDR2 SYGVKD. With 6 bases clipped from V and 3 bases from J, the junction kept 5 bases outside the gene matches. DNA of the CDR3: TGTGCCATCAGCGGAGACAGGGTCAATCAGCCCCAGCATTTT. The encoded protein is CAISGDRVNQPQHF.

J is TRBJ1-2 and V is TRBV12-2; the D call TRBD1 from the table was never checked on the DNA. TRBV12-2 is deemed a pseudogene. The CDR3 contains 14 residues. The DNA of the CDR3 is TGTGCAAGTCGACCTGTAGGGGGCGAGGAGGGCTACACCTTC. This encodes CASRPVGGEEGYTF.

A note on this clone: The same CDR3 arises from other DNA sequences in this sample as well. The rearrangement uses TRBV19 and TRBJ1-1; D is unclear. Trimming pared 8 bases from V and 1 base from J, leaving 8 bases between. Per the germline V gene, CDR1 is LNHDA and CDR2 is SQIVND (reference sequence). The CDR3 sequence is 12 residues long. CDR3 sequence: CASSIGNTEAFF. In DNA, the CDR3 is TGTGCCAGTTCGATCGGGAACACTGAAGCTTTCTTT.

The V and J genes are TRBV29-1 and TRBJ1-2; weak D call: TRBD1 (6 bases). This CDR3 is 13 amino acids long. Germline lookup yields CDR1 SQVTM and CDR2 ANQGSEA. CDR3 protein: CSGTGISNYGYTF. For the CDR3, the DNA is TGCAGTGGTACAGGGATAAGTAACTATGGCTACACCTTC.

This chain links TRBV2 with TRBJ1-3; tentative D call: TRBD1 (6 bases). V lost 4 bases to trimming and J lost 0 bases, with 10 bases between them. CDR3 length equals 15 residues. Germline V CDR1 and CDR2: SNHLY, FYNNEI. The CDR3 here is CASSGKGVSGNTIYF. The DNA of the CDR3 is TGTGCCAGCAGTGGGAAGGGGGTCTCTGGAAACACCATATATTTT.

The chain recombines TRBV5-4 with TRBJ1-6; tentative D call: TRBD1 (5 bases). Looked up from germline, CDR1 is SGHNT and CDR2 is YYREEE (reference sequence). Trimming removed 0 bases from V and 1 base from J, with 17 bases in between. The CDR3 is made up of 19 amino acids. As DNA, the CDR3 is TGTGCCAGCAGCTTGGACGGGAGTTTCCGGGGGTCCTATAATTCACCCCTCCACTTT. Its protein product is CASSLDGSFRGSYNSPLHF.

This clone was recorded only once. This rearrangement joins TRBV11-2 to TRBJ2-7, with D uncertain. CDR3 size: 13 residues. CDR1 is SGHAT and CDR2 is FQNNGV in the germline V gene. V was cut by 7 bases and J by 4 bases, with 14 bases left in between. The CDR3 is CASTLGIGYEQYF. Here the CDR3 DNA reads TGTGCCAGCACCTTGGGCATAGGATACGAGCAGTACTTC. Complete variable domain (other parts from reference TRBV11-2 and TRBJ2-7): EAGVAQSPRYKIIEKRQSVAFWCNPISGHATLYWYQQILGQGPKLLIQFQNNGVVDDSQLPKDRFSAERLKGVDSTLKIQPAKLEDSAVYLCASTLGIGYEQYFGPGTRLTVT.

CDR3 region: CASSLRGRRDEKLFF. The CDR3 nucleotides are TGCGCCAGCAGCTTGAGGGGGCGCAGGGATGAAAAACTGTTTTTT. The rearrangement uses TRBV5-1 and TRBJ1-4; TRBD1 matches 7 bases. V shed 1 base, J shed 6 bases, and the junction held 6 bases outside the gene matches. CDR1 and CDR2 from the germline V gene are SGHRS and YFSETQ. The CDR3 has 15 amino acids.

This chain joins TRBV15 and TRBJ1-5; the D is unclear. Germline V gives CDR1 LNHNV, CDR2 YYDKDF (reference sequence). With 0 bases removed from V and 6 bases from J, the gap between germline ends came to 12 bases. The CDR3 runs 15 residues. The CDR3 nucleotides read TGTGCCACCAGCAGAGATCTAGGAGGGCTTCAGCCCCAGCATTTT. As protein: CATSRDLGGLQPQHF.

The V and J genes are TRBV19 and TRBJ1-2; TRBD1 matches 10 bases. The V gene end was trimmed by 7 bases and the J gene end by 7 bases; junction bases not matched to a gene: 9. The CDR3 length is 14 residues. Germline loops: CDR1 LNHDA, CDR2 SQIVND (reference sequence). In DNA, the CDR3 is TGTGCCAGTAAGACAGGGGGCAGCCTGGGTGGCTACACCTTC. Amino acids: CASKTGGSLGGYTF.

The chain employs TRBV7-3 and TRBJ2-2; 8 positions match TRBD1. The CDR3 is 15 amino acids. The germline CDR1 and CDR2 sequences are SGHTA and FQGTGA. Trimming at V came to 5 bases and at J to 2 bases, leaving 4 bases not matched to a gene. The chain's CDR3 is CASSPDRDNTGELFF. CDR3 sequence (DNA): TGTGCCAGCAGCCCGGACAGGGACAACACCGGGGAGCTGTTTTTT.

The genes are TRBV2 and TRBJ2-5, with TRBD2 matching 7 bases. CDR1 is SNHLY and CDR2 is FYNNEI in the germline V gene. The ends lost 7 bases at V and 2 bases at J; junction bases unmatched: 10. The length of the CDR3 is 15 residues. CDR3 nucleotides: TGTGCCAGCACAACGGGGCTAGCGGAGCAAGAGACCCAGTACTTC. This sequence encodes CASTTGLAEQETQYF. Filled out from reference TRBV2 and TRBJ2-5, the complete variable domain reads EPEVTQTPSHQVTQMGQEVILRCVPISNHLYFYWYRQILGQKVEFLVSFYNNEISEKSEIFDDQFSVERPDGSNFTLKIRSTKLEDSAMYFCASTTGLAEQETQYFGPGTRLLVL.

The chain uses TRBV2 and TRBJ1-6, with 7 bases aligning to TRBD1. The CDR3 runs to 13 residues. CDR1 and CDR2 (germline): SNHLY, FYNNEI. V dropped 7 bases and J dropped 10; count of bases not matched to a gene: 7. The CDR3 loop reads CASNRQGGSPLHF. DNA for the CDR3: TGTGCCAGCAATCGGCAGGGGGGCTCACCCCTCCACTTT.

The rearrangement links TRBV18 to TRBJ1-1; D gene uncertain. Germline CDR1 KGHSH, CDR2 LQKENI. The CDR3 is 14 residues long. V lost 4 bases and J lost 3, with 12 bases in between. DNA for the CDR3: TGTGCCAGCTCACTCCTACCTGTGGACACTGAAGCTTTCTTT. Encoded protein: CASSLLPVDTEAFF.

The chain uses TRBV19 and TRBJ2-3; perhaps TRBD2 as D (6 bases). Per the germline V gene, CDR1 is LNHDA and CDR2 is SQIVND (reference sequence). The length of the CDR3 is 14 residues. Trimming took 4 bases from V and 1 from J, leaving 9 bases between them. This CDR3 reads CASSRRGGTDTQYF. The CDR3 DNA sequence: TGTGCCAGTAGTAGGAGGGGAGGCACAGATACGCAGTATTTT.